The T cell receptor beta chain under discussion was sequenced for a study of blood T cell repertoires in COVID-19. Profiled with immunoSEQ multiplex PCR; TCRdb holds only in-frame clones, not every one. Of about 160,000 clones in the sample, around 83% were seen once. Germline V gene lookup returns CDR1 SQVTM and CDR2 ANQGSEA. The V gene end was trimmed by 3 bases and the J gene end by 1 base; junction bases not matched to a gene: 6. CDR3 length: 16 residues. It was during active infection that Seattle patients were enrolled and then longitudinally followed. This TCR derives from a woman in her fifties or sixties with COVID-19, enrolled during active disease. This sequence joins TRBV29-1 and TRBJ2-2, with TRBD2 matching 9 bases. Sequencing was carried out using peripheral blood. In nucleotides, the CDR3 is TGCAGCGTTGATGGTCTAGCGGGGCGGAACACCGGGGAGCTGTTTTTT. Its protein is CSVDGLAGRNTGELFF.